This TCR beta chain derives from a study of blood T cell repertoires in COVID-19. The overall study: PBMCs, B-cell-depleted T cells, or T cells provided the cDNA or gDNA that made up the material.

In the study's own analysis: From reference gene primer amplification, estimates of nucleated cell counts were derived. The repertoire was sequenced with immunoSEQ multiplex PCR; TCRdb's copy has only in-frame clones and lacks some. V, J and clone size were drawn from that table, and D and trimming were deduced from the DNA. The sample lists 150,000 to 200,000 clones, less than 90% occurring once. The CDR3 runs 13 residues. Germline V CDR1 and CDR2: SGHTS, YDEGEE. V was shortened by 3 bases and J by 5 bases, with 12 bases between the two germline ends. Seattle patients were enrolled during active infection and followed longitudinally.

The sample was peripheral blood. The chain recombines TRBV5-8 with TRBJ2-7; D is undetermined. The sequence came from a woman aged 60-70 years with COVID-19, enrolled during active disease. CDR3 protein: CASSSTTKDEQYF. The CDR3 DNA sequence: TGTGCCAGCAGCTCTACGACAAAGGACGAGCAGTACTTC.